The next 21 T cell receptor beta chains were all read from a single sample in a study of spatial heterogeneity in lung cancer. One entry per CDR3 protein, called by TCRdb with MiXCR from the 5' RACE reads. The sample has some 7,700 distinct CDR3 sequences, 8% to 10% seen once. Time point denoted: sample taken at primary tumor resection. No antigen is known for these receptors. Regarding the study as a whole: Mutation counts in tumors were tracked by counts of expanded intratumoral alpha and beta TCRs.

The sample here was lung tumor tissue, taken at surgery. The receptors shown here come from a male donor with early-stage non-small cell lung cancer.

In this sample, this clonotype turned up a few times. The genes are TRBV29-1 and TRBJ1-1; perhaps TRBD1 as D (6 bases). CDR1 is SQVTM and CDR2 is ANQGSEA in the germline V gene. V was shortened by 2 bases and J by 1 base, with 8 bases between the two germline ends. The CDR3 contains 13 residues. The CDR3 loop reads CSVEKGQNTEAFF. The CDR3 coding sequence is TGCAGCGTTGAAAAGGGACAGAACACTGAAGCTTTCTTT.

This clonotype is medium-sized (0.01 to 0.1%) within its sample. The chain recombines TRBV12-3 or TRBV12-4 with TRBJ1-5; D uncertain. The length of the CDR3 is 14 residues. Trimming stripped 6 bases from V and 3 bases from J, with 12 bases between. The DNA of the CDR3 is TGTGCCAGCAGCCCGAACAGCGTCAATCAGCCCCAGCATTTT. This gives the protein CASSPNSVNQPQHF.

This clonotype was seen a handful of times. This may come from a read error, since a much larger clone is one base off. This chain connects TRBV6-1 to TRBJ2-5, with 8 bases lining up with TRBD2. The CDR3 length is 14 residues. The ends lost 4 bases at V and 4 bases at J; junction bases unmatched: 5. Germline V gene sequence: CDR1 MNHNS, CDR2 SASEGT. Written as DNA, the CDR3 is TGTGCCAGCAGTGGTCGGGGGGGCGGAGAGACCCAGTACTTC. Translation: CASSGRGGGETQYF.

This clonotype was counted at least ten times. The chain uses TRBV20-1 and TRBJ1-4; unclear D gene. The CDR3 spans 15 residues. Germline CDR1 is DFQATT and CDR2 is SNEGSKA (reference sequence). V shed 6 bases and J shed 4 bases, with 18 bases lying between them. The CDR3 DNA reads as TGCAGTGCCTCATCCGCGTTTCATGATAATGAAAAACTGTTTTTT. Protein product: CSASSAFHDNEKLFF.

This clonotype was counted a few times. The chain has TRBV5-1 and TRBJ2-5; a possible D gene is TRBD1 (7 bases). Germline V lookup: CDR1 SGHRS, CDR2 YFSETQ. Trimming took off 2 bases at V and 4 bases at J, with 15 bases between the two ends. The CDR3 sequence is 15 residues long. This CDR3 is CASSFSGRQGETQYF. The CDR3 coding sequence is TGCGCCAGCAGCTTTTCCGGGAGACAGGGAGAGACCCAGTACTTC.

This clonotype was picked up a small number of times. CDR3 in DNA: TGTGCCAGCAGTGATGCCCCGGGGGGTTTAAATCAGCCCCAGCATTTT. This sequence encodes CASSDAPGGLNQPQHF. The chain joins TRBV6-1 to TRBJ1-5; perhaps TRBD1 as D (5 bases). Germline CDR1 MNHNS, CDR2 SASEGT. Trimming cost V 3 bases and J 4 bases, with 16 bases left between them. The CDR3 is 16 amino acids.

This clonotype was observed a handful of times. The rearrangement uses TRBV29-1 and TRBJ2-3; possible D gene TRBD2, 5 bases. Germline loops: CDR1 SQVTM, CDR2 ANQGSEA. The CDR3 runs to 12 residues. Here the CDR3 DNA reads TGCAACGCGACTCTAGCCCTAGATACGCAGTATTTT. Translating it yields CNATLALDTQYF.

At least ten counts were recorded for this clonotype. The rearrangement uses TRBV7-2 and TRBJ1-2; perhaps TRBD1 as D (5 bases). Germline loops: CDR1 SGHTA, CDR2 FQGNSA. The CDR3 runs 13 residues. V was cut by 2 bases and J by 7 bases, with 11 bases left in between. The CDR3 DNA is TGTGCCAGCAGCTTACAACAGACAGTTGGCTACACCTTC. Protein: CASSLQQTVGYTF. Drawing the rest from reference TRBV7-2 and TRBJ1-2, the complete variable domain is GAGVSQSPSNKVTEKGKDVELRCDPISGHTALYWYRQSLGQGLEFLIYFQGNSAPDKSGLPSDRFSAERTGGSVSTLTIQRTQQEDSAVYLCASSLQQTVGYTFGSGTRLTVV.

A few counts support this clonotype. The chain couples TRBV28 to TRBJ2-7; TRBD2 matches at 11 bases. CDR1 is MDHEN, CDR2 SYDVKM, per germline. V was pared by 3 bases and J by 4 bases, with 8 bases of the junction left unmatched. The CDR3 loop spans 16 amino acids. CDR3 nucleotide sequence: TGTGCCAGCAGTTTCTCCAAGGGACTAGCGGTTTACGAGCAGTACTTC. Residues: CASSFSKGLAVYEQYF. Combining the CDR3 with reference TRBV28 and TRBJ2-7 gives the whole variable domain DVKVTQSSRYLVKRTGEKVFLECVQDMDHENMFWYRQDPGLGLRLIYFSYDVKMKEKGDIPEGYSVSREKKERFSLILESASTNQTSMYLCASSFSKGLAVYEQYFGPGTRLTVT.

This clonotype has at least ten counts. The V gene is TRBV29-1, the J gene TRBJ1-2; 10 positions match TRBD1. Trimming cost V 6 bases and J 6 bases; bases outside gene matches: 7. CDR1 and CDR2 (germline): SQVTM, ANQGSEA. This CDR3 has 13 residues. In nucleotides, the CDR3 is TGCAGCGTCCGTAGACAGGGGGCTGATGGCTACACCTTC. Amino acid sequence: CSVRRQGADGYTF.

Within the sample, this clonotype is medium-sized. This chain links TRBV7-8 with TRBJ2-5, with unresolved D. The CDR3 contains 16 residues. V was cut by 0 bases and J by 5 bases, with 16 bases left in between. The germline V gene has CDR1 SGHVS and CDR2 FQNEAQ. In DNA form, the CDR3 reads TGTGCCAGCAGCTTAGCTTCCGGGTCTGGCCTGGAGACCCAGTACTTC. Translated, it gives CASSLASGSGLETQYF. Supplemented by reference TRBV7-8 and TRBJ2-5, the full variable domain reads GAGVSQSPRYKVAKRGQDVALRCDPISGHVSLFWYQQALGQGPEFLTYFQNEAQLDKSGLPSDRFFAERPEGSVSTLKIQRTQQEDSAVYLCASSLASGSGLETQYFGPGTRLLVL.

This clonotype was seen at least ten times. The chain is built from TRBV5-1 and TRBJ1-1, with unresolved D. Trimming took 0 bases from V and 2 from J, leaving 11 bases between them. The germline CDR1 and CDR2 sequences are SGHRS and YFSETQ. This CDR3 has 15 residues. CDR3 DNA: TGCGCCAGCAGCTTGGCTGAAAGAGGTAACACTGAAGCTTTCTTT. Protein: CASSLAERGNTEAFF.

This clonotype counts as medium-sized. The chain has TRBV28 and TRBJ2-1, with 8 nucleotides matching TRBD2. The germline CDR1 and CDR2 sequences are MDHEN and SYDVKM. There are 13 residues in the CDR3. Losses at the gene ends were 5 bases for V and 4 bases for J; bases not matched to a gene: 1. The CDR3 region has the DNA TGTGCCAGCAGTGTAGCGGGGTACAATGAGCAGTTCTTC. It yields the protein CASSVAGYNEQFF.

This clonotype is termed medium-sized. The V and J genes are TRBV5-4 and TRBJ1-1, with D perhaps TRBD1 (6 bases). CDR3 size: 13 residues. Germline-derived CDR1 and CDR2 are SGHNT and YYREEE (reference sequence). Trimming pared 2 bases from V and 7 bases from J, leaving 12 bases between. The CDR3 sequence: CASSLAGTLEAFF. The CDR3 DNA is TGTGCCAGCAGCTTAGCCGGGACACTTGAAGCTTTCTTT.

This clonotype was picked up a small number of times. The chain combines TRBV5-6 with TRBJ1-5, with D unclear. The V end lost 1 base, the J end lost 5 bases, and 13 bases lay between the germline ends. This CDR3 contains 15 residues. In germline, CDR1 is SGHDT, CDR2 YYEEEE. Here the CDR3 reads CASSLFRGWDQPQHF. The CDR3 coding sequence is TGTGCCAGCAGCTTGTTCCGGGGTTGGGATCAGCCCCAGCATTTT. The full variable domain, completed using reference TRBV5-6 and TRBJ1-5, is DAGVTQSPTHLIKTRGQQVTLRCSPKSGHDTVSWYQQALGQGPQFIFQYYEEEERQRGNFPDRFSGHQFPNYSSELNVNALLLGDSALYLCASSLFRGWDQPQHFGDGTRLSIL.

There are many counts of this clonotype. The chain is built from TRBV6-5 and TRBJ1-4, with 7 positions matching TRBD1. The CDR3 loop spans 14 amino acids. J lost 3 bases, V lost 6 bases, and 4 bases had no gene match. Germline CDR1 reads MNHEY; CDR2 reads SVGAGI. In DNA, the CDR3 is TGTGCCAGCAGCCTGACAGGGCCTAATGAAAAACTGTTTTTT. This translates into CASSLTGPNEKLFF.

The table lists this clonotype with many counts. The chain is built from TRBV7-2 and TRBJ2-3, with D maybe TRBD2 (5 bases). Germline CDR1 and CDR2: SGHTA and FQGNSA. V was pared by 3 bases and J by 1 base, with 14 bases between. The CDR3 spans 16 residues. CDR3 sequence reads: CASSLPLRAGTDTQYF. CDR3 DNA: TGTGCCAGCAGCTTGCCTTTGCGGGCAGGCACAGATACGCAGTATTTT. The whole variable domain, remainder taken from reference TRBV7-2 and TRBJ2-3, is GAGVSQSPSNKVTEKGKDVELRCDPISGHTALYWYRQSLGQGLEFLIYFQGNSAPDKSGLPSDRFSAERTGGSVSTLTIQRTQQEDSAVYLCASSLPLRAGTDTQYFGPGTRLTVL.

The CDR3 DNA follows: TGTGCCAGCAGCGCGCTTACTCGGGGATCTCCCTATGGCTACACCTTC. Its translation: CASSALTRGSPYGYTF. This sequence joins TRBV9 and TRBJ1-2, with unresolved D. The CDR3 spans 16 residues. Germline assignment: CDR1 SGDLS and CDR2 YYNGEE. Trimming took off 3 bases at V and 4 bases at J, with 19 bases between the two ends.

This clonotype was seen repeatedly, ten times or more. The DNA for the CDR3 is TGTGCCACCAGTGATCAAGAAGGGAAGCCCCAGCATTTT. It codes for CATSDQEGKPQHF. The chain employs TRBV24-1 and TRBJ1-5; D is unresolved. V dropped 3 bases and J dropped 8 bases, with 10 bases sitting between them. Germline CDR1 reads KGHDR; CDR2 reads SFDVKD. The CDR3 totals 13 residues.

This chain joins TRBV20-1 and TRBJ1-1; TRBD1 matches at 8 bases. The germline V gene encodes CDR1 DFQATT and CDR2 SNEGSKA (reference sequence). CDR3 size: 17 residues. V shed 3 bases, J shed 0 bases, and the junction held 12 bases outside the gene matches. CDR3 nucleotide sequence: TGCAGTGCTAGGGACCTTACGACAGGGGCGGTGAACACTGAAGCTTTCTTT. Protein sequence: CSARDLTTGAVNTEAFF.

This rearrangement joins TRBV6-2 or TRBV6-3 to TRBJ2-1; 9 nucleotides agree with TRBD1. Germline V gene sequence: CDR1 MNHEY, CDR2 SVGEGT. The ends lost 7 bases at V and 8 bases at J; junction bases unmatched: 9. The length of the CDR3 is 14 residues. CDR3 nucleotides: TGTGCCAGCACGACCGGACAGGGGAGACATGAGCAGTTCTTC. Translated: CASTTGQGRHEQFF.